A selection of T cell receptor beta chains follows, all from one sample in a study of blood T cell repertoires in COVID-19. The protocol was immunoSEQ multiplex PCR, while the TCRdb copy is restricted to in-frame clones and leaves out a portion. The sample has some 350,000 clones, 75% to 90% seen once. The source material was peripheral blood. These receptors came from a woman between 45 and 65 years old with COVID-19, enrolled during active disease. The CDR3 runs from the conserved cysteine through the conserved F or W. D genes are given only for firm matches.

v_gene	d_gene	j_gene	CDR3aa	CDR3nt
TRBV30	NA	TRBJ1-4	CAGPGRANEKLFF	TGTGCCGGCCCGGGGAGGGCTAATGAAAAACTGTTTTTT
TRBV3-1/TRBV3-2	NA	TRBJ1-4	CASSPGYKEKLFF	TGTGCCAGCAGCCCAGGGTATAAAGAAAAACTGTTTTTT
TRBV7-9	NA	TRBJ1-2	CASSLAAQYYGYTF	TGTGCCAGCAGCTTAGCGGCTCAATACTATGGCTACACCTTC
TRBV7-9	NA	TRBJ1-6	CASSLPGTLGVGSPLHF	TGTGCCAGCAGCTTACCTGGGACTTTAGGTGTTGGTTCACCCCTCCACTTT
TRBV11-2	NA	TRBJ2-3	CASSLRDRATFF	TGTGCCAGCAGCTTGCGGGACAGAGCCACTTTTTTT
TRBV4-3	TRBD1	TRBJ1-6	CASSQAPGGQDNSPLHF	TGCGCCAGCAGCCAAGCCCCGGGGGGACAGGATAATTCACCCCTCCACTTT
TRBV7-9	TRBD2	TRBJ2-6	CASSLRGETGANVLTF	TGTGCCAGCAGCTTACGGGGGGAGACTGGGGCCAACGTCCTGACTTTC
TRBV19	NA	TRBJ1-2	CASSIRTRDNYGYTF	TGTGCCAGTAGTATCCGGACACGAGATAACTATGGCTACACCTTC
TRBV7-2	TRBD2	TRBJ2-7	CASSLVGRREGQEQYF	TGTGCCAGCAGCTTAGTGGGTCGGCGGGAGGGCCAGGAGCAGTACTTC
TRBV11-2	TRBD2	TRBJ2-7	CASSTGTSPSYEQYF	TGTGCCAGCAGCACCGGGACTAGTCCTTCCTACGAGCAGTACTTC